This T cell receptor (beta chain) was found in a study of cytomegalovirus exposure and HLA in healthy donors. The primer mix had 60 Vbeta and 13 Jbeta primers. Sequencing used immunoSEQ multiplex PCR; TCRdb keeps in-frame clones, though not all of them. The sample has 150,000 to 200,000 clones, roughly nine tenths seen once. Whole-study results and caveats: A later analysis reportedly identified an Asian-associated ancestry cluster as carrying fewer N-insertions than the approximately 620-donor mean. Per a later analysis, 15,000 to 20,000 TCR beta sequences showed association with HLA alleles at 0.05 false discovery rate.

This clone was recorded once. Its antigen is still unknown. The specimen was PBMCs. The TCR sequence derives from a boy between 2 and 15 years old in good health and CMV-seronegative.

CDR3 in amino acids: CASSIGAGGIMDGYTF. The CDR3 bases are TGTGCCAGTAGTATAGGGGCAGGGGGAATAATGGACGGCTACACCTTC. The V and J genes are TRBV19 and TRBJ1-2; 7 bases agree with TRBD1. This CDR3 spans 16 amino acids. V lost 1 base and J lost 8; bases outside the gene matches: 13. Germline CDR1 and CDR2: LNHDA and SQIVND (reference sequence).